Described below is a single TCR beta chain sequence and its context. What it binds is not known. For each CDR3 protein, TCRdb gives one entry from its re-call of the 5' RACE reads, without DNA. This repertoire includes under 600,000 distinct CDR3 sequences. The CDR3 extends over 11 amino acids. The V gene's germline CDR1 is LGHDT and CDR2 YNNKEL (reference sequence). This sample stems from a study of T cells expressing NK-cell markers. Study-level information: Eight donors were sequenced, of whom seven were HCMV-seropositive, while the remaining one was HCMV-seronegative. The study, taken as a whole, reports: The study found dominant NKG2C+ clonotypes at roughly 1.0-7.5% of CD8+ T cells in about six donors. Unclear, still, was the HCMV specificity of the expanded NKG2C+ T cell clones.

This TCR derives from a woman aged 45-60 years in good health. The sequenced material came from blood T cells: a sorted CD56 or NKG2C T cell subset, CD4+ or CD8+ T cells, or bulk PBMC T cells (not recorded which). The chain links TRBV3-1 to TRBJ2-4. CDR3 amino acids: CASSANNIQYF.